This T cell receptor beta chain derives from a study of T cells in Graves' hyperthyroidism and ophthalmopathy. With 0 bases clipped from V and 5 bases from J, the junction kept 8 bases outside the gene matches. The germline V gene has CDR1 LGHNT and CDR2 FRNRAP. This CDR3 contains 16 residues. What was amplified from RNA transcripts were TCR beta CDR3 regions. The HTBI primer set was used in a first-round RT-PCR of the TCR CDR3. TCRdb reprocessed the multiplex PCR reads via MiXCR and lists one record per CDR3 protein. The sample lists 200,000 to 250,000 distinct CDR3 sequences; less than 20% were seen once. Exclusion of patients followed from uncontrolled infection, other autoimmune disease, pregnancy or lactation.

The sequenced material came from blood. This rearrangement joins TRBV12-5 to TRBJ1-1; 8 nucleotides agree with TRBD1. This TCR derives from a woman aged 45 to 65 with Graves' hyperthyroidism. CDR3: CASGLVLGRGRTEAFF. In nucleotides, the CDR3 is TGTGCTAGTGGTTTGGTACTTGGCAGGGGGCGGACTGAAGCTTTCTTT.